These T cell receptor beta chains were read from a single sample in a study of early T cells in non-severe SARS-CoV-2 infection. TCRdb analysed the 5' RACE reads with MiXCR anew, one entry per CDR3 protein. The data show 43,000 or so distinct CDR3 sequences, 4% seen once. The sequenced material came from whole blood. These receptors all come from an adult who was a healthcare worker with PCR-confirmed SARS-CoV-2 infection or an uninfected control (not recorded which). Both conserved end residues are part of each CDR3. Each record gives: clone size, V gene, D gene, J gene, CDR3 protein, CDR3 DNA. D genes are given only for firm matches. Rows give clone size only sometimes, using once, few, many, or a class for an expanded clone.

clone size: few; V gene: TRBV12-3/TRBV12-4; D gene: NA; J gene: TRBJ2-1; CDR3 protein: CASIKTGSLHEQFF; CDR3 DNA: TGTGCCAGCATCAAAACAGGGAGTCTCCATGAGCAGTTCTTC
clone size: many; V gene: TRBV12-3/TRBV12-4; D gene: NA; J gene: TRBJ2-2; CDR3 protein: CASSFPVTRRSGELFF; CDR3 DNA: TGTGCCAGCAGTTTCCCTGTGACGAGGAGGAGCGGGGAGCTGTTTTTT
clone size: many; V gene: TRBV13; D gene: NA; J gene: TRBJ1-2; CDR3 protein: CASSLLSGGVYGYTF; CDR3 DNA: TGTGCCAGCAGCTTATTGTCCGGAGGGGTTTATGGCTACACCTTC
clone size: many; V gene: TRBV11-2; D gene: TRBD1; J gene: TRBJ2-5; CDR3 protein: CASSLQTGPRTQYF; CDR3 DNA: TGTGCCAGCAGCTTGCAGACAGGGCCGAGGACCCAGTACTTC
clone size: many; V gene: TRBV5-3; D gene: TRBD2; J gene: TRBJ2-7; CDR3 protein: CARSSGGLAGDYEQYF; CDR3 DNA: TGTGCCAGAAGCTCAGGGGGACTAGCGGGAGACTACGAGCAGTACTTC
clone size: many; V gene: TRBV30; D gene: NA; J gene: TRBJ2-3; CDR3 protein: CAWSVQGADTQYF; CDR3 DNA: TGTGCCTGGAGTGTACAAGGGGCGGATACGCAGTATTTT
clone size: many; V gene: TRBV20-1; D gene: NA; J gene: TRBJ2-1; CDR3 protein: CSARVPGLFNEQFF; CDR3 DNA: TGCAGTGCTAGAGTCCCCGGACTATTCAATGAGCAGTTCTTC
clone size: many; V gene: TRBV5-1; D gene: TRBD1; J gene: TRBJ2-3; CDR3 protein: CASSDRGTTDTQYF; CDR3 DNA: TGCGCCAGTTCCGACAGGGGGACAACAGATACGCAGTATTTT
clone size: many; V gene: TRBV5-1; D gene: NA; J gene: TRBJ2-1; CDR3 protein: CASSLAIFSGGNEQFF; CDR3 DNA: TGCGCCAGCAGCTTGGCCATTTTTTCCGGGGGCAATGAGCAGTTCTTC
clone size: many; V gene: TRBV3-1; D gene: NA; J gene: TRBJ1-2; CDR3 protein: CASSQDRRTVYGYTF; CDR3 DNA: TGTGCCAGCAGCCAAGATAGACGGACAGTCTATGGCTACACCTTC
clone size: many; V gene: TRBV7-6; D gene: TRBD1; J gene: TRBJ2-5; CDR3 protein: CASSSRTGGTETQYF; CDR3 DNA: TGTGCCAGCAGCTCCCGGACAGGGGGCACGGAGACCCAGTACTTC
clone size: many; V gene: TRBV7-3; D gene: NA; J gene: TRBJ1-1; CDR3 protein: CASSPLTGLNTEAFF; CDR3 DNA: TGTGCCAGCAGCCCATTGACAGGATTGAACACTGAAGCTTTCTTT
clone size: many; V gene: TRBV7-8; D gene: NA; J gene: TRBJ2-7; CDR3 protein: CASSSRWAYEQYF; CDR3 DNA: TGTGCCAGCAGCTCCCGTTGGGCCTACGAGCAGTACTTC
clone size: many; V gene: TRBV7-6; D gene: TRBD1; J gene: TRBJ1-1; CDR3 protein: CASSSQPQGATEAFF; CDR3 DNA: TGTGCCAGCAGCTCACAACCACAGGGGGCGACTGAAGCTTTCTTT
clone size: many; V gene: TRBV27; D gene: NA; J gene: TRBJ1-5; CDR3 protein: CASSLGVNSNQPQHF; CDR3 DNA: TGTGCCAGCAGTTTAGGGGTTAATAGCAATCAGCCCCAGCATTTT
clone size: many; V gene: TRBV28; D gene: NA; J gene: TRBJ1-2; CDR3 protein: CASSPRQLYGYTF; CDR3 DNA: TGTGCCAGCAGTCCCCGACAGTTATATGGCTACACCTTC
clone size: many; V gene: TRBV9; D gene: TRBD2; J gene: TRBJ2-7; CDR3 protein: CASSPPSGGSYEQYF; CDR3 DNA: TGTGCCAGCAGCCCCCCTAGCGGGGGTTCCTACGAGCAGTACTTC
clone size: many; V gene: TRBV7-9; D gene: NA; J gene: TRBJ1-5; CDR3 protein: CASSPSGLEQPQHF; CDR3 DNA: TGTGCCAGCAGCCCGTCAGGGTTGGAGCAGCCCCAGCATTTT
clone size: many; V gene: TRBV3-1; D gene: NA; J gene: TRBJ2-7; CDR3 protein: CASSQAGTGTYEQYF; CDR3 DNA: TGTGCCAGCAGCCAAGCCGGGACGGGGACCTACGAGCAGTACTTC
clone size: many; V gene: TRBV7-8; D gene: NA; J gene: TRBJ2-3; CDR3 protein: CASSLTAMADTQYF; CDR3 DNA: TGTGCCAGCAGCTTAACCGCTATGGCAGATACGCAGTATTTT
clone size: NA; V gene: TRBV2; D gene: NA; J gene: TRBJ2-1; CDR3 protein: CASEGFEQFF; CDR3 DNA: TGTGCCTCGGAGGGGTTTGAGCAGTTCTTC
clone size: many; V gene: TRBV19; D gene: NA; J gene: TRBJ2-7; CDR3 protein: CASTNGAYEQYF; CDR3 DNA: TGTGCCAGTACGAACGGGGCCTACGAGCAGTACTTC
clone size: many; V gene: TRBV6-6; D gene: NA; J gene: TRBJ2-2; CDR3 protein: CASTGIKAGELFF; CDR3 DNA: TGTGCCAGCACAGGGATTAAGGCCGGGGAGCTGTTTTTT
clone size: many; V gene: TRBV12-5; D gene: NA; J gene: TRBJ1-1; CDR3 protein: CASGTNMNTEAFF; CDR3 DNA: TGTGCTAGTGGGACGAACATGAACACTGAAGCTTTCTTT
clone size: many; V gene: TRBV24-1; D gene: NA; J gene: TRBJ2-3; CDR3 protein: CATSDPGHGGTDTQYF; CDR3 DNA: TGTGCCACCAGTGACCCGGGACACGGAGGGACAGATACGCAGTATTTT
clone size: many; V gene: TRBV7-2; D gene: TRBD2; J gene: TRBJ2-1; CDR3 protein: CASSPQAGVTNEQFF; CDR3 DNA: TGTGCCAGCAGCCCACAGGCGGGGGTAACCAATGAGCAGTTCTTC
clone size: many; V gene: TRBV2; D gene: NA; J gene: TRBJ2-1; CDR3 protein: CASSEGPGPGRQFF; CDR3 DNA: TGTGCCAGCAGTGAAGGTCCAGGGCCAGGACGGCAGTTCTTC
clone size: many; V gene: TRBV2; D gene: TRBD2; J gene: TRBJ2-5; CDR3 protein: CASSDLGLASETQYF; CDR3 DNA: TGTGCCAGCAGCGACCTGGGACTAGCCAGTGAGACCCAGTACTTC
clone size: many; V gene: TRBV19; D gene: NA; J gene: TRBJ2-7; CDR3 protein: CASGTGDEQYF; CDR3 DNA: TGTGCCAGTGGTACTGGGGACGAGCAGTACTTC
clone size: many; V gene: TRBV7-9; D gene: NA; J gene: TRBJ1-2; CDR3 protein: CATEGVYYGYTF; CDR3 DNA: TGTGCCACAGAGGGGGTGTACTATGGCTACACCTTC
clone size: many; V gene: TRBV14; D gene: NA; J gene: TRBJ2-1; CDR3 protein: CASSQEGVEPHHNEQFF; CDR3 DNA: TGTGCCAGCAGCCAAGAGGGAGTGGAACCGCACCACAATGAGCAGTTCTTC
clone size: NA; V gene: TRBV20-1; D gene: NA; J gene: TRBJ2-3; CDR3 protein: CSARDQVTSTDTQYF; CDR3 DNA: TGCAGTGCTAGAGATCAAGTCACAAGCACAGATACGCAGTATTTT
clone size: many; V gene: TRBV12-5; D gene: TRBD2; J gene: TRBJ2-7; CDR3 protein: CASGFGRYEQYF; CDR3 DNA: TGTGCTAGTGGTTTCGGGAGGTACGAGCAGTACTTC
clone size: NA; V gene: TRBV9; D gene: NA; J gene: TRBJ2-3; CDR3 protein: CASSVLGDLTGKGDTQYF; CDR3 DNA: TGTGCCAGCAGCGTGTTAGGTGACTTGACCGGGAAAGGGGATACGCAGTATTTT
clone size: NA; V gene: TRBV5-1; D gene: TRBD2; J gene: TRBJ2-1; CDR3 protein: CASSLATSGMNEQFF; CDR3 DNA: TGCGCCAGCAGCCTAGCGACTAGCGGGATGAATGAGCAGTTCTTC
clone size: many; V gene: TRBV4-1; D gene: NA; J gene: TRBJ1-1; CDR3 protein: CASSLGQNTEAFF; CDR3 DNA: TGCGCCAGCAGCCTGGGACAGAACACTGAAGCTTTCTTT
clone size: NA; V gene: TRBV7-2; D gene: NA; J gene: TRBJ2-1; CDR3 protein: CASSLGGRASSYNEQFF; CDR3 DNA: TGTGCCAGCAGCTTAGGAGGGCGAGCCAGCTCCTACAATGAGCAGTTCTTC
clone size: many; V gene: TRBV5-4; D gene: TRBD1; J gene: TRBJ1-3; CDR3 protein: CASSPGQGPGNTIYF; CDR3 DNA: TGTGCCAGCAGCCCGGGACAGGGCCCTGGAAACACCATATATTTT
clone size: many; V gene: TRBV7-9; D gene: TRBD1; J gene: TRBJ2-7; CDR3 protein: CASSLGPGQGAPSYEQYF; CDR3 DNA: TGTGCCAGCAGCTTAGGGCCGGGACAGGGGGCCCCCTCCTACGAGCAGTACTTC
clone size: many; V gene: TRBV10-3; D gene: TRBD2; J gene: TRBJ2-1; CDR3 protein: CAISVLASGGSEQFF; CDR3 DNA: TGTGCCATCAGTGTTCTGGCTAGCGGGGGTAGTGAGCAGTTCTTC
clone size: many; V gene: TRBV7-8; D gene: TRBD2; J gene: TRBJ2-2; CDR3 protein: CASGRATGELFF; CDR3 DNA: TGTGCCAGCGGGAGGGCAACCGGGGAGCTGTTTTTT
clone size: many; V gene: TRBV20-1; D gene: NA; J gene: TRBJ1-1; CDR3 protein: CSAASPLSQTEAFF; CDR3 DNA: TGCAGTGCCGCCTCGCCCTTATCGCAGACTGAAGCTTTCTTT
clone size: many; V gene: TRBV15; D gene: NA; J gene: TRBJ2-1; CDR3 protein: CATRASLRESSYNEQFF; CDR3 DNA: TGTGCCACCAGAGCTTCTTTGAGGGAGAGCTCCTACAATGAGCAGTTCTTC
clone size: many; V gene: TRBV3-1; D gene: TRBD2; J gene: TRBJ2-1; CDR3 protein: CASSQGGLAGDQVEFF; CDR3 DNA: TGTGCCAGCAGCCAAGGTGGCCTAGCGGGGGACCAGGTGGAGTTCTTC
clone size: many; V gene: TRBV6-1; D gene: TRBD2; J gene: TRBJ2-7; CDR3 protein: CASSESSGDAQYF; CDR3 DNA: TGTGCCAGCAGTGAATCTAGCGGGGACGCTCAGTACTTC
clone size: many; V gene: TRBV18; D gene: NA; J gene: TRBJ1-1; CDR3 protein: CASSPNRASRNTEAFF; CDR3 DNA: TGTGCCAGCTCACCGAACAGGGCTTCACGGAACACTGAAGCTTTCTTT
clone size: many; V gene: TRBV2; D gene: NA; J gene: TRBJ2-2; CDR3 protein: CASRQGQLASDTGELFF; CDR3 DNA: TGTGCCAGCAGACAGGGCCAATTGGCTTCGGACACCGGGGAGCTGTTTTTT
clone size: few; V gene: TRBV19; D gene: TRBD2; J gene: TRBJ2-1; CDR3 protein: CASSWASGGSYNEQFF; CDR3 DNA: TGTGCCAGTAGTTGGGCTAGCGGGGGGTCATACAATGAGCAGTTCTTC
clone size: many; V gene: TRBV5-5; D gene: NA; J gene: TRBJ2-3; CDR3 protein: CASSEGLGPTDTQYF; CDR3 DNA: TGTGCCAGCAGCGAGGGGCTGGGGCCCACAGATACGCAGTATTTT
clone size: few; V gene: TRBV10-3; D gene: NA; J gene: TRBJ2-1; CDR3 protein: CAISESGNEQFF; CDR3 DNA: TGTGCCATCAGTGAGTCCGGAAATGAGCAGTTCTTC
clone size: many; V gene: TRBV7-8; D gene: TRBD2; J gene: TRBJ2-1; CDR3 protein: CASSPPWREGGLYNEQFF; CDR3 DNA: TGTGCCAGCAGCCCCCCGTGGCGGGAGGGCGGACTCTACAATGAGCAGTTCTTC
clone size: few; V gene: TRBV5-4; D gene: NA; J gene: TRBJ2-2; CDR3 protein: CASSGGRAAVGTGELFF; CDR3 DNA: TGTGCCAGCAGCGGAGGGCGCGCTGCCGTTGGCACCGGGGAGCTGTTTTTT
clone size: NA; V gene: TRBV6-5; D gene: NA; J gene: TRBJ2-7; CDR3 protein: CASSYSPEYEQYF; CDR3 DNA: TGTGCCAGCAGTTATTCCCCCGAGTACGAGCAGTACTTC
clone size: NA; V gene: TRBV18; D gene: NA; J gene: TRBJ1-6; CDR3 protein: CASRAGTRENSPLHF; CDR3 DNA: TGTGCCAGCAGAGCGGGGACCCGGGAAAATTCACCCCTCCACTTT